This TCR beta chain originates from a study of CD8+CD57+ T cells in acquired aplastic anemia. Study information: Mean DNA quantity obtained from sorted CD4+ and CD8+ cells was 3.2 ug.

The CDR3 extends over 14 amino acids. Germline CDR1 DFQATT, CDR2 SNEGSKA (reference sequence). Trimming took 3 bases from V and 4 from J, leaving 13 bases between them. TCR beta VDJ and CDR3 profiling used genomic DNA as template. TCRdb independently ran MiXCR on the reads; one entry per CDR3 protein. The sample lists roughly 220,000 distinct CDR3 sequences; 60% to 80% were seen once. All sequencing subjects had displayed CD8+CD57+ cell expansion on flow cytometry. The chain uses TRBV20-1 and TRBJ1-3, with no clear D. The clonotype originates from a human donor with aplastic anemia. The specimen was sorted CD4+, CD8+, or CD8+CD57+ T cells (not recorded which) from PBMCs. The CDR3 loop is CSARVSQEGNTIYF. DNA of the CDR3: TGCAGTGCTAGGGTGAGCCAGGAGGGAAACACCATATATTTT.